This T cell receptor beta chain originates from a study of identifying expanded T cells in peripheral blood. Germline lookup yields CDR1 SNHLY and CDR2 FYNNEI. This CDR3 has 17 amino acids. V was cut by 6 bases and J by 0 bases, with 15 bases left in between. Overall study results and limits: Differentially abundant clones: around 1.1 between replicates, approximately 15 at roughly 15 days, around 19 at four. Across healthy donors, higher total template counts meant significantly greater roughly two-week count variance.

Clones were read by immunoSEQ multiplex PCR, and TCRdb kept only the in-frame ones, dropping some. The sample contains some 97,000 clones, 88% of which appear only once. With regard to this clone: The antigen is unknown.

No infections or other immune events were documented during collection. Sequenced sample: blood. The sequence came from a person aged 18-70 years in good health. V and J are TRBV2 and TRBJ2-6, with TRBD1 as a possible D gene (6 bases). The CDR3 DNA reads TGTGCCAGCAGAAGGGGGATTCTTACCTCTGGGGCCAACGTCCTGACTTTC. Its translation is CASRRGILTSGANVLTF.